The text below deals with one TCR beta chain. The entry originates in a study of T-cell reconstitution after alpha-beta-depleted transplantation in children. It was with unique molecular identifiers that the TCRbeta library was prepared. TCRdb reprocessed the PCR reads via MiXCR and lists one record per CDR3 protein. The table includes hundreds of thousands of distinct CDR3 sequences, 10% to 15% detected once. CDR1 and CDR2 from the germline V gene are MDHEN and SYDVKM. There are 12 residues in the CDR3. The V gene lost 8 bases and the J gene lost 2 bases, with 10 bases spanning the gap. The sample was PBMCs, mostly from graft donor cells, taken 360 days after TCRalphabeta/CD19-depleted stem cell transplant. The sequence came from a male patient younger than 18 who had a stem cell transplant for acute myeloid leukemia, so the T cells may come from the graft donor. This chain joins TRBV28 and TRBJ2-7; D gene ambiguous. CDR3 sequence reads: CASQKATYEQYF. CDR3 DNA: TGTGCCAGCCAAAAGGCCACCTACGAGCAGTACTTC.